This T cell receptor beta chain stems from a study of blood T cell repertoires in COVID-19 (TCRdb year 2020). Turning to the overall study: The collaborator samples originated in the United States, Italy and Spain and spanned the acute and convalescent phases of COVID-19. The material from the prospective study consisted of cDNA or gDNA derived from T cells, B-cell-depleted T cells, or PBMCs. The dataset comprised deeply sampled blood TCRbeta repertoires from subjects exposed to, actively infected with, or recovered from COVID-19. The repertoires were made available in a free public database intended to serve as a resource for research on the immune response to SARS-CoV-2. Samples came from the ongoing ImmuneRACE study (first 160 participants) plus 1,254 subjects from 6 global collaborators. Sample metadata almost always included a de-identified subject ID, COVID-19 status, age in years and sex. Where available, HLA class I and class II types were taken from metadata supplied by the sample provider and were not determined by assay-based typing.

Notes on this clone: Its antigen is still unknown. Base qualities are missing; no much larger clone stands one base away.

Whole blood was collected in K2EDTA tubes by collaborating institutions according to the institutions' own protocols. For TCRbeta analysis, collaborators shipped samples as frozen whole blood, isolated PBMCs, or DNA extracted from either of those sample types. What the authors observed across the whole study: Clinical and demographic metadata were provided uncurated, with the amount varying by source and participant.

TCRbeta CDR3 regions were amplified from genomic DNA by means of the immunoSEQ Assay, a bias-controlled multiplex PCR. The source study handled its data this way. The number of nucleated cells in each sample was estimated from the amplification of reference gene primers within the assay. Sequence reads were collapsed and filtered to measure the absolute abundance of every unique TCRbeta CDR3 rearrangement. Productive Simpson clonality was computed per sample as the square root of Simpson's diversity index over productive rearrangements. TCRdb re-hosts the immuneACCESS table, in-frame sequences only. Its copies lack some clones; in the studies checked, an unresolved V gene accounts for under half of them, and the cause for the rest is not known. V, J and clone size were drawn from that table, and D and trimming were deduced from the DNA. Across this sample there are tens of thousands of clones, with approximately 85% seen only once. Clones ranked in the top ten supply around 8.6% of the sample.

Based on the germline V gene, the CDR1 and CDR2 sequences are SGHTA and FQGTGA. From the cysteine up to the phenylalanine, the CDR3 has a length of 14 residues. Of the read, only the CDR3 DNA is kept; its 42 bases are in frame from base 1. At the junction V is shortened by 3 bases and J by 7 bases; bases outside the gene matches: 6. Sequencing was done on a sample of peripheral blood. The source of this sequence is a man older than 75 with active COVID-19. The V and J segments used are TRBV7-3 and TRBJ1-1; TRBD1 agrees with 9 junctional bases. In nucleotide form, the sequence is TGTGCCAGCAGCTTCGCACCGGGACAGGGTGAAGCTTTCTTT. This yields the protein CASSFAPGQGEAFF.